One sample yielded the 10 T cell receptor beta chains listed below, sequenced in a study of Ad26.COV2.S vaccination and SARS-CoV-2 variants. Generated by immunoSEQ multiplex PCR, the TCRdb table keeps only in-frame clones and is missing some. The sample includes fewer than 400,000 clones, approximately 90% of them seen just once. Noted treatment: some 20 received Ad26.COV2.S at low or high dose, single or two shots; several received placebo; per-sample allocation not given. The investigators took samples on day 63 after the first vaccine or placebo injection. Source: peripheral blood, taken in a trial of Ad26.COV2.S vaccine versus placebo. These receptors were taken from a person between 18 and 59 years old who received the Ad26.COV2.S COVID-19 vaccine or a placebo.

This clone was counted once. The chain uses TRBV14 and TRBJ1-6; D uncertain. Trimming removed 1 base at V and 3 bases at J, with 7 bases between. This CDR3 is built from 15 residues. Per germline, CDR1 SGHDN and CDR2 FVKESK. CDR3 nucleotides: TGTGCCAGCAGCCAAGCACGGAGCTATAATTCACCCCTCCACTTT. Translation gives CASSQARSYNSPLHF.

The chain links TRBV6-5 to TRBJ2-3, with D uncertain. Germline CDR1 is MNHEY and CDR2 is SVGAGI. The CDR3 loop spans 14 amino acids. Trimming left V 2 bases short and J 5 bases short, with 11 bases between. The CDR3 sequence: CASSYLSSRDTQYF. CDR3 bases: TGTGCCAGCAGTTACCTCAGTTCGCGAGATACGCAGTATTTT.

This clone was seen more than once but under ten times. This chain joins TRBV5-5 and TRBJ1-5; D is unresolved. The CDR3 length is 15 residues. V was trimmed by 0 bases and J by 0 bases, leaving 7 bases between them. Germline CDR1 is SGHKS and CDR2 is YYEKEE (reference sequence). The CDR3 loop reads CASSLAGNSNQPQHF. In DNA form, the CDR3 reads TGTGCCAGCAGCTTGGCGGGTAATAGCAATCAGCCCCAGCATTTT.

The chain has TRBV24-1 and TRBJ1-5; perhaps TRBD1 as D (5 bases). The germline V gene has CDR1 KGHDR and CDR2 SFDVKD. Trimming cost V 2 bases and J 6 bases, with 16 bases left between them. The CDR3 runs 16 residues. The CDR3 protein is CATSDSGRPGSQPQHF. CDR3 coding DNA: TGTGCCACCAGTGATTCGGGGCGCCCGGGTAGTCAGCCCCAGCATTTT.

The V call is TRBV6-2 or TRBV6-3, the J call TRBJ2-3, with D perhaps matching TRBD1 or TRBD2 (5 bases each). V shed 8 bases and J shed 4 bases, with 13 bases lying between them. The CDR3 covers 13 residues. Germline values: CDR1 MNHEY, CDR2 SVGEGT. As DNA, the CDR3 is TGTGCCAGCCGTTGGGGGTGGGCAGATACGCAGTATTTT. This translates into CASRWGWADTQYF.

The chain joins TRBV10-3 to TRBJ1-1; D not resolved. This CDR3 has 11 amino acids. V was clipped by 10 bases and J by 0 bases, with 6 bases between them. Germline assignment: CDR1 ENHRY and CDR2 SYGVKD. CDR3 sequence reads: CATKMNTEAFF. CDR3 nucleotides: TGTGCCACCAAAATGAACACTGAAGCTTTCTTT.

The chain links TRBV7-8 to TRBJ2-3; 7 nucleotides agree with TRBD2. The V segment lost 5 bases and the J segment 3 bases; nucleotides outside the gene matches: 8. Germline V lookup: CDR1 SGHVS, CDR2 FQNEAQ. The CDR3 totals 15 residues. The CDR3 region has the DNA TGTGCCAGCAGCCGAGGGAGCGGGGAAACAGATACGCAGTATTTT. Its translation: CASSRGSGETDTQYF.

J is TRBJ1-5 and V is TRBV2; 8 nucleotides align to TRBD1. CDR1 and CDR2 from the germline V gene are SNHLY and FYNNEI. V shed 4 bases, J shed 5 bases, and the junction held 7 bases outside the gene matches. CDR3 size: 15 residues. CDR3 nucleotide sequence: TGTGCCAGCAGTGCCCCTGGGACAGGCTATCAGCCCCAGCATTTT. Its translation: CASSAPGTGYQPQHF. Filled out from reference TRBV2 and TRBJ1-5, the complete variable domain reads EPEVTQTPSHQVTQMGQEVILRCVPISNHLYFYWYRQILGQKVEFLVSFYNNEISEKSEIFDDQFSVERPDGSNFTLKIRSTKLEDSAMYFCASSAPGTGYQPQHFGDGTRLSIL.

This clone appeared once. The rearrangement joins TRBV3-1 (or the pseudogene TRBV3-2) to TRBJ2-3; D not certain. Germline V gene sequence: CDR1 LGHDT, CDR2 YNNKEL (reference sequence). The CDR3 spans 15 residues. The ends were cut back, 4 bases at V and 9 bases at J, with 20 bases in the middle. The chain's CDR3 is CASSRNLGSQITQYF. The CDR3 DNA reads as TGTGCCAGCAGCCGGAACCTAGGTTCACAGATAACGCAGTATTTT.

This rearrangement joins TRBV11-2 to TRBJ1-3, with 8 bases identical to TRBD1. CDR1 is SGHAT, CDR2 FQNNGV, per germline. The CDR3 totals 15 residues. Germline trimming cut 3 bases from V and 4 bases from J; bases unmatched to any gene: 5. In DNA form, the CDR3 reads TGTGCCAGCAGCTTCAGGGGGCGCGCGGGAAACACCATATATTTT. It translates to CASSFRGRAGNTIYF. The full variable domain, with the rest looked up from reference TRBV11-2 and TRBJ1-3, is EAGVAQSPRYKIIEKRQSVAFWCNPISGHATLYWYQQILGQGPKLLIQFQNNGVVDDSQLPKDRFSAERLKGVDSTLKIQPAKLEDSAVYLCASSFRGRAGNTIYFGEGSWLTVV.